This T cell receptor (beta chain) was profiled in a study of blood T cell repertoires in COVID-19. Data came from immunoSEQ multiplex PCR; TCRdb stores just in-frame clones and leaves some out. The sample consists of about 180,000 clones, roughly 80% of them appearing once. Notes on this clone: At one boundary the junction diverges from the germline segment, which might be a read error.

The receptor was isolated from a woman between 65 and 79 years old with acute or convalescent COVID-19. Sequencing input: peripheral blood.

The CDR3 protein is CAWGVRGQPQHF. CDR3 nucleotide sequence: TGTGCCTGGGGTGTAAGGGGGCAGCCCCAGCATTTT. The rearrangement links TRBV30 to TRBJ1-5; D might be TRBD1 (6 bases). The germline CDR1 and CDR2 sequences are GTSNPN and SVGIG (reference sequence). The CDR3 runs 12 residues.